This T cell receptor beta chain was sequenced for a study of blood T cell repertoires in COVID-19 (dated by TCRdb to the early 2020s). As for the study more broadly: Samples covering the acute and convalescent phases of COVID-19 were provided by collaborators in the United States, Italy and Spain. The prospective study material was composed of cDNA or gDNA derived from T cells, B-cell-depleted T cells, or PBMCs. Nearly every sample came with metadata listing a de-identified subject ID, COVID-19 status, age in years and sex. Where available, HLA class I and class II types were obtained from metadata supplied by the sample provider rather than from assay-based typing. Samples were obtained from the ongoing ImmuneRACE study (first 160 participants) and from roughly 1,300 subjects provided by 6 global collaborators. The repertoires were made available in a free public database intended to serve as a resource for research on the immune response to SARS-CoV-2. The dataset comprised deeply sampled blood TCRbeta repertoires from subjects exposed to, actively infected with, or recovered from COVID-19.

Clipping removes 2 bases from V and 1 base from J, with 8 as the unmatched junction base count. Inclusive of the bounding cysteine and phenylalanine, the CDR3 is 16 residues long. The retained sequence is limited to the CDR3, 48 bases, with the frame set at the first base. The germline V gene yields MDHEN for CDR1 and SYDVKM for CDR2. One collaborating source in Seattle enrolled patients during active infection and followed them longitudinally through the course of disease. Whole blood was collected in K2EDTA tubes by collaborating institutions according to the institutions' own protocols. For TCRbeta analysis, collaborators shipped samples as frozen whole blood, isolated PBMCs, or DNA extracted from either of those sample types. The immunoSEQ Assay, a bias-controlled multiplex PCR, was used to amplify TCRbeta CDR3 regions from genomic DNA. The authors processed their data as follows. The number of nucleated cells in each sample was estimated by amplification of reference gene primers within the assay. To quantify the absolute abundance of each unique TCRbeta CDR3 rearrangement, sequence reads were collapsed and filtered. For each sample, productive Simpson clonality was calculated as the square root of Simpson's diversity index across productive rearrangements. TCRdb took over this immuneACCESS table, retaining in-frame rearrangements with V and J assigned. Such tables are incomplete; in checked studies, under half of the missing clones stem from an unresolved V gene, and the remainder is unexplained. That table supplies the V and J calls and clone size; D and trimming were determined from the DNA. Across this sample there are approximately 170,000 clones, with roughly 93% seen only once. The biggest ten clones account for approximately 4.6% of the sample.

About this clone itself: The specificity of this receptor is unknown. No base-level quality is on record; no much larger clone is a single base apart.

What the research found in general, with its limitations: The quantity of clinical and demographic metadata differed by source and by participant and was supplied without curation.

The rearrangement combines TRBV28 with TRBJ2-7; 7 central nucleotides agree with TRBD1. The source material was peripheral blood. This receptor was taken from a man aged 18 to 29 with COVID-19, enrolled during active disease. The CDR3 has the sequence CASSLRVRDSSYEQYF. In nucleotides, the sequence is TGTGCCAGCAGTTTAAGGGTCCGGGACAGTTCCTACGAGCAGTACTTC.